This passage covers 10 T cell receptor beta chains from one sample sequenced in a study of T cell responses to AZD1222 COVID-19 vaccine. Sequencing was performed with immunoSEQ multiplex PCR; in TCRdb, only in-frame clones are kept and a portion is missing. In the table there are 110,000 to 150,000 clones, approximately 92% of which are singletons. Sequenced material: peripheral blood, taken on day 0 of AZD1222 vaccination. The source of these receptors is an adult in good health.

The chain couples TRBV5-1 to TRBJ2-1; possibly TRBD1 for D (5 bases). CDR1 and CDR2 from the germline V gene are SGHRS and YFSETQ. The CDR3 length is 13 residues. Trimming removed 0 bases at V and 8 bases at J, with 9 bases between. The CDR3 nucleotides read TGCGCCAGCAGCTTGGACAGGCCGGATGAGCAGTTCTTC. It codes for CASSLDRPDEQFF. The whole variable domain, remainder taken from reference TRBV5-1 and TRBJ2-1, is KAGVTQTPRYLIKTRGQQVTLSCSPISGHRSVSWYQQTPGQGLQFLFEYFSETQRNKGNFPGRFSGRQFSNSRSEMNVSTLELGDSALYLCASSLDRPDEQFFGPGTRLTVL.

Only a few counts were recorded for this clone. At one of its ends the junction is not consistent with the germline gene, which may arise from a read error. The chain couples TRBV7-3 to TRBJ2-1; D not certain. The CDR3 consists of 13 residues. Germline V gene lookup returns CDR1 SGHTA and CDR2 FQGTGA. The CDR3 nucleotides read TGTGCCAGCAGCTTAACTAGCTACAGTGAGCAGTTCTTC. Encoded protein: CASSLTSYSEQFF. Together with reference TRBV7-3 and TRBJ2-1, the CDR3 gives the full variable domain: GAGVSQTPSNKVTEKGKYVELRCDPISGHTALYWYRQSLGQGPEFLIYFQGTGAADDSGLPNDRFFAVRPEGSVSTLKIQRTERGDSAVYLCASSLTSYSEQFFGPGTRLTVL.

This chain joins TRBV11-3 and TRBJ2-4; D might be TRBD1 (5 bases). This CDR3 spans 14 amino acids. The V end lost 5 bases, the J end lost 4 bases, and 12 bases lay between the germline ends. Germline lookup yields CDR1 SGHNT and CDR2 YENEEA. CDR3 loop: CASSPRDRKNIQYF. CDR3 DNA: TGTGCCAGCAGCCCCCGTGACAGAAAAAACATTCAGTACTTC. Filled out from reference TRBV11-3 and TRBJ2-4, the complete variable domain reads EAGVVQSPRYKIIEKKQPVAFWCNPISGHNTLYWYLQNLGQGPELLIRYENEEAVDDSQLPKDRFSAERLKGVDSTLKIQPAELGDSAVYLCASSPRDRKNIQYFGAGTRLSVL.

This sequence joins TRBV21-1 and TRBJ1-2; the listed D gene, TRBD1, was not tested against the DNA. TRBV21-1 is termed a pseudogene. The CDR3 covers 14 residues. The DNA for the CDR3 is TGTGCCAGCAGTGGTCACAGGGAGTACTATGGCTACACCTTC. Translated, it gives CASSGHREYYGYTF.

The chain combines TRBV7-9 with TRBJ2-7; 7 bases are a match to TRBD1. The CDR3 contains 13 residues. Germline lookup yields CDR1 SEHNR and CDR2 FQNEAQ (reference sequence). V lost 7 bases to trimming and J lost 5 bases; unmatched junction nucleotides: 8. The CDR3 nucleotides are TGTGCCAGCACCCCGACAGGGCGGAACGAGCAGTACTTC. Amino acids: CASTPTGRNEQYF.

V is TRBV4-1 and J is TRBJ1-6; D call uncertain. The CDR3 runs 17 residues. Germline loops: CDR1 MGHRA, CDR2 YSYEKL. Between the trimmed V and J ends, which lost 0 bases and 0 bases, there was a span of 9 bases. Here the CDR3 DNA reads TGCGCCAGCAGCCAAGATTGGGAAAGCTCCTATAATTCACCCCTCCACTTT. Translating it yields CASSQDWESSYNSPLHF.

This chain links TRBV5-1 with TRBJ1-2; 7 bases line up with TRBD1. This CDR3 has 13 residues. V lost 4 bases to trimming and J lost 2 bases; unmatched junction nucleotides: 2. Germline loops: CDR1 SGHRS, CDR2 YFSETQ. The CDR3 region has the DNA TGCGCCAGCAGCCCGGGACAGAACTATGGCTACACCTTC. It translates to CASSPGQNYGYTF.

This sequence joins TRBV7-2 and TRBJ1-2; 7 positions agree with TRBD1. Trimming cost V 2 bases and J 5 bases; bases outside gene matches: 5. Germline V gives CDR1 SGHTA, CDR2 FQGNSA. The CDR3 contains 14 residues. CDR3 amino acids: CASSLRQGRYGYTF. CDR3 nucleotide sequence: TGTGCCAGCAGCTTAAGACAGGGAAGATATGGCTACACCTTC. The full variable domain, in which reference TRBV7-2 and TRBJ1-2 provide the parts outside the CDR3, is GAGVSQSPSNKVTEKGKDVELRCDPISGHTALYWYRQSLGQGLEFLIYFQGNSAPDKSGLPSDRFSAERTGGSVSTLTIQRTQQEDSAVYLCASSLRQGRYGYTFGSGTRLTVV.

The chain combines TRBV19 with TRBJ2-1; the match to TRBD2 covers 16 bases. Germline CDR1 and CDR2: LNHDA and SQIVND (reference sequence). V lost 3 bases, J lost 5 bases, and 10 bases stayed unmatched. CDR3 length: 19 residues. In DNA, the CDR3 is TGTGCCAGTAGTATTTGGGACTCGGGACTAGCGGGAGGGAACAATGAGCAGTTCTTC. Its translation: CASSIWDSGLAGGNNEQFF.

The chain couples TRBV5-1 to TRBJ2-3; the match to TRBD2 covers 14 bases. CDR1 is SGHRS, CDR2 YFSETQ, per germline. J gave up 4 bases and V 4 bases, and 2 bases lay outside the gene matches. This CDR3 has 15 amino acids. DNA of the CDR3: TGCGCCAGCAGCCAGGGACTAGCGGGAGCAGATACGCAGTATTTT. It specifies CASSQGLAGADTQYF.